These T cell receptor beta chains were read from a single sample in a study of T cell responses to AZD1222 COVID-19 vaccine. Libraries were prepared by immunoSEQ multiplex PCR; TCRdb keeps only in-frame clonotypes and omits some of them. This sample has some 130,000 clones, with roughly nine tenths found just once. Sequences were derived from peripheral blood, sampled on day 0 of AZD1222 vaccination. The receptors were sampled from an adult in good health. The CDR3 runs from the conserved cysteine through the conserved F or W. Fields, in order: D gene, clone size, CDR3 length, J gene, V gene, CDR3 protein, CDR3 DNA. A D gene is named only where the DNA matches it firmly. Clone size appears in some rows only: once, few, many, or a class for an expanded clone.

NA,NA,15,TRBJ2-7,TRBV5-6,CASRPRTDPSYEQYF,TGTGCCAGCAGGCCAAGGACTGATCCTTCCTACGAGCAGTACTTC
NA,NA,14,TRBJ1-2,TRBV7-2,CASSFAGQVYGYTF,TGTGCCAGCAGCTTCGCAGGACAAGTCTATGGCTACACCTTC
NA,once,13,TRBJ2-5,TRBV5-6,CASSPTGRETQYF,TGTGCCAGCAGCCCGACAGGGAGGGAGACCCAGTACTTC
NA,NA,15,TRBJ1-1,TRBV29-1,CSVEIRGLWSTEAFF,TGCAGCGTTGAAATTAGAGGTCTTTGGAGCACTGAAGCTTTCTTT
NA,NA,16,TRBJ1-1,TRBV10-3,CAISESGRGPGTEAFF,TGTGCCATCAGTGAGTCGGGGCGAGGGCCTGGGACTGAAGCTTTCTTT
TRBD1,NA,15,TRBJ2-7,TRBV5-5,CASSLRDRGLLEQYF,TGTGCCAGCAGCTTAAGAGACAGGGGACTTTTAGAGCAGTACTTC
TRBD1,NA,15,TRBJ2-7,TRBV2,CASVGQVVSSYEQYF,TGTGCCAGCGTGGGACAGGTTGTTAGCTCCTACGAGCAGTACTTC
NA,few,15,TRBJ2-5,TRBV2,CASRGLAGAQETQYF,TGTGCCAGCAGGGGTCTGGCGGGTGCCCAAGAGACCCAGTACTTC
NA,NA,13,TRBJ2-1,TRBV7-9,CASSLVPSDEQFF,TGTGCCAGCAGCTTAGTCCCATCTGATGAGCAGTTCTTC
NA,NA,13,TRBJ1-1,TRBV27,CASSPSRWTEAFF,TGTGCCAGCAGCCCGAGCCGTTGGACTGAAGCTTTCTTT
NA,NA,12,TRBJ2-7,TRBV7-2,CASSLVPDEQYF,TGTGCCAGCAGCTTAGTCCCGGACGAGCAGTACTTC
TRBD1,NA,14,TRBJ1-3,TRBV5-6,CASRGQSSGNTIYF,TGTGCCAGCAGGGGACAGAGCTCTGGAAACACCATATATTTT
NA,NA,13,TRBJ2-1,TRBV7-3,CASSLGGANEQFF,TGTGCCAGCAGCCTAGGGGGAGCGAATGAGCAGTTCTTC
NA,NA,14,TRBJ2-1,TRBV5-4,CASSLPSSYNEQFF,TGTGCCAGCAGCTTGCCCAGCTCCTACAATGAGCAGTTCTTC
TRBD2,NA,13,TRBJ2-1,TRBV7-3,CASSSPRGGEQFF,TGTGCCAGCAGCTCCCCCCGCGGGGGTGAGCAGTTCTTC
NA,once,13,TRBJ2-2,TRBV9,CASSVVPTGELFF,TGTGCCAGCAGCGTAGTCCCGACGGGGGAGCTGTTTTTT
NA,NA,13,TRBJ1-1,TRBV13,CASSRGTNTEAFF,TGTGCCAGCAGCCGGGGTACAAACACTGAAGCTTTCTTT
NA,NA,14,TRBJ1-2,TRBV6-4,CASSDSSRGTGYTF,TGTGCCAGCAGTGACTCGAGTCGAGGGACGGGCTACACCTTC
NA,NA,14,TRBJ1-1,TRBV13,CASSSLGEGDEAFF,TGTGCCAGCAGCTCCCTCGGCGAAGGGGATGAAGCTTTCTTT
NA,NA,13,TRBJ1-1,TRBV9,CASSVVVGTEAFF,TGTGCCAGCAGCGTAGTTGTGGGTACTGAAGCTTTCTTT
TRBD2,NA,14,TRBJ2-5,TRBV19,CASSIWLAEETQYF,TGTGCCAGTAGTATATGGCTAGCGGAAGAGACCCAGTACTTC
NA,once,16,TRBJ2-3,TRBV7-9,CASSLFQGTSTDTQYF,TGTGCCAGCAGCTTATTCCAGGGGACAAGCACAGATACGCAGTATTTT
TRBD1,NA,14,TRBJ2-1,TRBV18,CASSRTGSRNEQFF,TGTGCCAGCTCGCGGACAGGGTCCCGCAATGAGCAGTTCTTC
NA,NA,14,TRBJ1-1,TRBV5-6,CASSFSGSNTEAFF,TGTGCCAGCAGCTTCAGCGGGAGTAACACTGAAGCTTTCTTT
TRBD1,NA,14,TRBJ1-2,TRBV5-6,CASSLPGTGYGYTF,TGTGCCAGCAGCTTACCCGGGACAGGCTATGGCTACACCTTC